This record covers a single T cell receptor (beta chain). The specificity of this receptor is unknown. No quality values exist for individual bases; no much larger clone is one base distant. RNA was extracted using the RNeasy kit, and roughly 0.5 to 1 microgram was reverse transcribed with random hexamers. The immunoSEQ multiplex PCR assay, covering 54 Vbeta and 13 Jbeta segments, was used to amplify TCR beta CDR3 regions. Bias from PCR amplification was corrected by using a synthetic template baseline for primer optimization and for computational correction. In the original analysis: Only productive sequences were kept, with reads annotated to V, D and J genes according to IMGT and analyzed in immunoSEQ Analyzer. Clonality was calculated as one minus the Shannon entropy normalized by log2 of the number of productive unique sequences. For each patient and control, public and private clones were evaluated among the 100 most prevalent clones. A clone was defined as Susac-specific if it was absent from the healthy and MS cohorts, from some 1,100 published viral clones and from other ImmuneACCESS disease sequences. The public reads were run again by TCRdb, first through fastp at Q25 and then through MiXCR, and only productive beta chains were kept. Here each entry gathers all rows of one CDR3 protein and keeps the most common genes and DNA. What appears here as the V and J calls and clone size reflects TCRdb's work, not the paper's. The sample data list about 250,000 distinct CDR3 sequences, and roughly 93% of these were observed just once. Clones ranked in the top ten supply 0.07% to 0.09% of the sample.

This specimen comes from a study of CD8 T cells in Susac syndrome (dated by TCRdb to 2018 to 2020). Broadly, across the study: Whether CD8+ T cell activation and differentiation in Susac syndrome was antigen driven was tested using repertoire sequencing. Paper-wide results and their limitations: The study acknowledged that relatively few individuals were included in the TCR sequencing and HLA analysis.

High-throughput TCR beta sequencing profiled peripheral blood CD8+ and CD4+ T cells from healthy donors, Susac syndrome patients and multiple sclerosis patients. Treatment-naive patients with stable or active relapsing-remitting disease fulfilling revised McDonald criteria were used as multiple sclerosis controls. Bulk CD8+ and CD4+ T cells were purified by magnetic negative isolation, whereas CD8+ TEMRA cells were enriched by FACS. Blood was collected in EDTA tubes and processed within 24 hours, with PBMCs isolated through density gradient centrifugation. PBMCs intended for TCR sequencing were frozen in liquid nitrogen and were later thawed in a 37 degrees C water bath. A purity of at least 90% was achieved for sorted or isolated CD4+, CD8+ and CD8+ TEMRA cells. The sequencing input was CD4+ T cells from PBMCs. The receptor comes from a human donor with multiple sclerosis.

The CDR3 loop reads CASSQGRGGWFF. The bases read TGTGCCAGCAGCCAAGGCCGGGGGGGTTGGTTCTTC. The sequence links TRBV3-1 to TRBJ2-1; 8 bases in the middle match TRBD2. The CDR3 sequence holds 12 residues, the cysteine and phenylalanine included. The read is trimmed to its CDR3 DNA, 36 bases read in frame from base 1. Unmatched junction bases come to 5, with V trimmed by 1 base and J by 15 bases. The germline V gene (reference sequence) specifies LGHDT as CDR1 and YNNKEL as CDR2.